What follows describes a single T cell receptor beta chain. Germline loops: CDR1 KGHSH, CDR2 LQKENI. The CDR3 contains 17 residues. Trimming removed 3 bases from V and 0 bases from J, with 16 bases in between. This record belongs to a study of blood T cell repertoires in COVID-19. The assay was immunoSEQ multiplex PCR, and TCRdb's table has in-frame clones only and misses some. The repertoire holds some 190,000 clones, with over 75% as singletons. Material: PBMCs or T cells enriched from blood (not recorded which). The source of this sequence is a man aged 25 to 40 with acute COVID-19. The rearrangement uses TRBV18 and TRBJ2-3; the D gene is possibly TRBD2 (6 bases). The CDR3 DNA reads TGTGCCAGCTCACCGGGACGGGGGACCTCTAGCACAGATACGCAGTATTTT. This codes for CASSPGRGTSSTDTQYF. Variable domain in full (rest from reference TRBV18 and TRBJ2-3): NAGVMQNPRHLVRRRGQEARLRCSPMKGHSHVYWYRQLPEEGLKFMVYLQKENIIDESGMPKERFSAEFPKEGPSILRIQQVVRGDSAAYFCASSPGRGTSSTDTQYFGPGTRLTVL.